This record covers a single T cell receptor (beta chain). Antigen specificity is unknown. The authors prepared UMI-labeled TRB cDNA libraries by 5' RACE. TCRdb derives one entry per CDR3 protein from the 5' RACE reads, leaving out DNA. The specimen's table records approximately 90,000 distinct CDR3 sequences. This record belongs to a study of CXCR3-negative and CXCR3-positive naive CD8 T cells. CDR1 is MDHEN, CDR2 SYDVKM, per germline. The length of the CDR3 is 15 residues. General observations from the study: Against CXCR3-negative naive cells, CXCR3-positive naive cells showed more hydrophobic TRB CDR3s. For memory CD8+ cells diversity was much lower, but both naive subsets had comparably high diversity.

The clonotype comes from a human donor in good health. Some clones in this sample may be carry-over from other donors' samples. The J gene is TRBJ2-2, the V gene TRBV28. The sequenced sample was naive CXCR3+ CD8+ T cells from blood. This sample's subset: CD45RO-CCR7+CD27+CD95- naive CD8+ T cells expressing CXCR3 (TNR3+). CDR3 protein: CASSFPVGNPGELFF.